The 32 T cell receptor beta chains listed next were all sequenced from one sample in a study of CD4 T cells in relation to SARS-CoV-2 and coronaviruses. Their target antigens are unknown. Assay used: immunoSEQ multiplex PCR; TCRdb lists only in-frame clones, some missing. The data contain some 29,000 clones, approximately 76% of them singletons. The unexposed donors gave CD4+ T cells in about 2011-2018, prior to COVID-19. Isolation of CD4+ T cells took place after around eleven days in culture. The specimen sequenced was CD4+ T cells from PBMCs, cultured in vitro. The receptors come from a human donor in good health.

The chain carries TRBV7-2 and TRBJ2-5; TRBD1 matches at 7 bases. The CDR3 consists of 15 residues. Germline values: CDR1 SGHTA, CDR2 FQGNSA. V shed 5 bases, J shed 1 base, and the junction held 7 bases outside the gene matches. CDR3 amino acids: CASSPRGQLQETQYF. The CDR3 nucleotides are TGTGCCAGCAGCCCTAGGGGACAGCTCCAAGAGACCCAGTACTTC.

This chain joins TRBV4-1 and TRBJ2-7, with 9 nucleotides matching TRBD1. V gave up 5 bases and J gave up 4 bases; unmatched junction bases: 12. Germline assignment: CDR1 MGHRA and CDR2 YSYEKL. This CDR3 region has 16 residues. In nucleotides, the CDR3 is TGCGCCAGCAGCACACTACAGGGGGCCCTCCCATACGAGCAGTACTTC. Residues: CASSTLQGALPYEQYF.

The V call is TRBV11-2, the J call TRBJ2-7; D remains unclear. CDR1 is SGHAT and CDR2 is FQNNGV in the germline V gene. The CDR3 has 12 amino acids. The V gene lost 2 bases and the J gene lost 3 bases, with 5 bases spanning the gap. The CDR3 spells CASSLSRYEQYF. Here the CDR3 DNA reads TGTGCCAGCAGCTTATCGCGCTACGAGCAGTACTTC.

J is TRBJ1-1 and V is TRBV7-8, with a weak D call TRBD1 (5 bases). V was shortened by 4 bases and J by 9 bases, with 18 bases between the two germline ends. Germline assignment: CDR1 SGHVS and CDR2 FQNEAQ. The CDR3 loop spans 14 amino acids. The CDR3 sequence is CASSYRLGQGQAFF. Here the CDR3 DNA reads TGTGCCAGCAGCTATCGGCTGGGGCAGGGACAAGCTTTCTTT.

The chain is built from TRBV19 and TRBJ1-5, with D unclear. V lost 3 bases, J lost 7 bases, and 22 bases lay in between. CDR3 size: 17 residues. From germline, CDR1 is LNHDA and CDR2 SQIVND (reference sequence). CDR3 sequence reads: CASSMYLSWQTPQPQHF. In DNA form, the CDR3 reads TGTGCCAGTAGTATGTATTTGTCTTGGCAGACTCCCCAGCCCCAGCATTTT.

CDR3 in amino acids: CASSLDPGQSNQPQHF. The CDR3 DNA sequence: TGTGCCAGCAGCTTAGATCCCGGACAGAGCAATCAGCCCCAGCATTTT. The chain employs TRBV11-3 and TRBJ1-5; the D gene is possibly TRBD1 (6 bases). V lost 0 bases and J 1 base, leaving 10 bases between the germline ends. From germline, CDR1 is SGHNT and CDR2 YENEEA. The CDR3 has 16 residues.

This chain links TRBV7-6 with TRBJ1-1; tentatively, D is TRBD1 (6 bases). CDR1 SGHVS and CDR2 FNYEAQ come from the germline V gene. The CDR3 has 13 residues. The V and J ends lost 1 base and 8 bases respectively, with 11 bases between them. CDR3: CASSLEGGAEAFF. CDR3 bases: TGTGCCAGCAGCTTAGAGGGGGGGGCAGAAGCTTTCTTT.

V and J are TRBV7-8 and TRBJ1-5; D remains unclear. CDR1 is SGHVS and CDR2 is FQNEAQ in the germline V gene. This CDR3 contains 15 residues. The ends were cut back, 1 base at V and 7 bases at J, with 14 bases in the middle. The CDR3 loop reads CASSLGGYKDQPQHF. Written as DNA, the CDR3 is TGTGCCAGCAGCTTAGGGGGATACAAGGACCAGCCCCAGCATTTT.

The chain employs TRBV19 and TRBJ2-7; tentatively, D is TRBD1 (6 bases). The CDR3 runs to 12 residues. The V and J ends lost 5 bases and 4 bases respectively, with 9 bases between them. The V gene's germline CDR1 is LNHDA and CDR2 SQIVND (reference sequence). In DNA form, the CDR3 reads TGTGCCAGTAGTGGGACAAAATACGAGCAGTACTTC. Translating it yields CASSGTKYEQYF.

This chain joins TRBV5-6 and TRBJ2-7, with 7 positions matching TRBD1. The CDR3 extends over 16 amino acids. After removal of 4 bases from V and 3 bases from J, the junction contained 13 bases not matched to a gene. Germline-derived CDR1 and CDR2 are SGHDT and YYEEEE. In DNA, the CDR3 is TGTGCCAGCAGCGGCGGACAGGCCGCTTTAATCTACGAGCAGTACTTC. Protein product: CASSGGQAALIYEQYF.

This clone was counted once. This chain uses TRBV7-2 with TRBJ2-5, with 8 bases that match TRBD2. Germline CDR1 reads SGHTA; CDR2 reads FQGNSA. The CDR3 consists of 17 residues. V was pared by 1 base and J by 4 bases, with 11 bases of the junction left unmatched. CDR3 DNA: TGTGCCAGCAGCTTAGTCGGGGGGGCGAGCGGTCGAGAGACCCAGTACTTC. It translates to CASSLVGGASGRETQYF.

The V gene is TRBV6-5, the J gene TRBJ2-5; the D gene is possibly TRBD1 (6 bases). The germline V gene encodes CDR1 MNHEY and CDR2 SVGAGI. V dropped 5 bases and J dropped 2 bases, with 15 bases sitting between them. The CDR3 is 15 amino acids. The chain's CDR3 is CASSNTGSPQETQYF. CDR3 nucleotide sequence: TGTGCCAGCAGTAATACAGGGAGTCCTCAAGAGACCCAGTACTTC.

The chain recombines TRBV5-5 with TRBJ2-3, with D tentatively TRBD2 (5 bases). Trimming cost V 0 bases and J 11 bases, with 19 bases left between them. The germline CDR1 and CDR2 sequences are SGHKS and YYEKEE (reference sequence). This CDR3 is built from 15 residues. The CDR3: CASSLDWQTPGGQYF. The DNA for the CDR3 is TGTGCCAGCAGCTTGGATTGGCAGACCCCAGGAGGGCAGTATTTT.

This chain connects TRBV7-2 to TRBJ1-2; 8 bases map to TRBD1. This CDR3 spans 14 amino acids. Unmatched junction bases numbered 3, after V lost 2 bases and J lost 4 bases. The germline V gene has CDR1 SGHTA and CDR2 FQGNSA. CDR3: CASSLQDRAYGYTF. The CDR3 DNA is TGTGCCAGCAGCTTACAGGACAGGGCCTATGGCTACACCTTC. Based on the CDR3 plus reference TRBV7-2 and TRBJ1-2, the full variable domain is GAGVSQSPSNKVTEKGKDVELRCDPISGHTALYWYRQSLGQGLEFLIYFQGNSAPDKSGLPSDRFSAERTGGSVSTLTIQRTQQEDSAVYLCASSLQDRAYGYTFGSGTRLTVV.

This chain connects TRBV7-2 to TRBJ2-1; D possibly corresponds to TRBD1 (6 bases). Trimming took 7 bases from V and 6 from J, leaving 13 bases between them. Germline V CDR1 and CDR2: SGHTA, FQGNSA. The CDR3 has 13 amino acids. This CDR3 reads CASTFRGGNEQFF. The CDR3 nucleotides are TGTGCCAGCACTTTCAGGGGCGGCAATGAGCAGTTCTTC.

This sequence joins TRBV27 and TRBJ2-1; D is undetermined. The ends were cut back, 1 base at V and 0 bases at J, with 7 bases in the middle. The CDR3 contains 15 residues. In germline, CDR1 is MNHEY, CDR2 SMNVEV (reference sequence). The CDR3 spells CASSLFQSSYNEQFF. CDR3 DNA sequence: TGTGCCAGCAGTTTATTTCAGTCCTCCTACAATGAGCAGTTCTTC.

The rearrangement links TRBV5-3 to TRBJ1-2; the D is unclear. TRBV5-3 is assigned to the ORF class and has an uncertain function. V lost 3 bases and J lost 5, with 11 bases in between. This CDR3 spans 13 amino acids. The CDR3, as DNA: TGTGCCAGAAGCTCCGTCTATCTTTATGGCTACACCTTC. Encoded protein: CARSSVYLYGYTF.

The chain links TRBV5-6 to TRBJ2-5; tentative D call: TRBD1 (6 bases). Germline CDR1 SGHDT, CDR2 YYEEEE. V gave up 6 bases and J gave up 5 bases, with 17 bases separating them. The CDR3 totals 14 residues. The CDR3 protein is CASNIRQVGETQYF. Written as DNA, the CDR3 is TGTGCCAGCAATATTCGACAGGTTGGTGAGACCCAGTACTTC.

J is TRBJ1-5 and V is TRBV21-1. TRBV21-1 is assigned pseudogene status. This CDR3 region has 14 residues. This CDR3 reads CASSNGKCTQPQHF. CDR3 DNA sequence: TGTGCCAGCAGCAATGGGAAGTGCACTCAGCCCCAGCATTTT.

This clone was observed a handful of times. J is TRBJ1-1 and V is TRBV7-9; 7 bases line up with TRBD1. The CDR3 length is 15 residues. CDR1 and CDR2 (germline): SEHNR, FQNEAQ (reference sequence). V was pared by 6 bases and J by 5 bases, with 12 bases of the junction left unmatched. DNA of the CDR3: TGTGCCAGCAGACCTAAGGACAGGCTGGGGACTGAAGCTTTCTTT. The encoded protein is CASRPKDRLGTEAFF.

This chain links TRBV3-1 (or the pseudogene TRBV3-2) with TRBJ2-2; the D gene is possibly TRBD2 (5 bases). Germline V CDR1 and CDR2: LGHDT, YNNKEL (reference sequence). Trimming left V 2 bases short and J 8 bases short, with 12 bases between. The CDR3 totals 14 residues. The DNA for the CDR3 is TGTGCCAGCAGCCAAACTTCTAGCTCTGGGGAGCTGTTTTTT. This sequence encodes CASSQTSSSGELFF.

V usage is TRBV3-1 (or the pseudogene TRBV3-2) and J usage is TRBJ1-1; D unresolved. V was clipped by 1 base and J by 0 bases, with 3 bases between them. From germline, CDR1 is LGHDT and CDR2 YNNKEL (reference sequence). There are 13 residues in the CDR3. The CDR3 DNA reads TGTGCCAGCAGCCAAGCCCTGAACACTGAAGCTTTCTTT. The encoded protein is CASSQALNTEAFF.

CDR3 bases: TGTGCCAGCAGTTACGGCGCTGGGGGCGGGACAGATACGCAGTATTTT. Its translation: CASSYGAGGGTDTQYF. The V gene is TRBV6-5, the J gene TRBJ2-3, with a possible D match to TRBD1 (6 bases). The germline V and J ends were trimmed by 2 bases and 3 bases, with 15 bases remaining between them. Germline CDR1 and CDR2: MNHEY and SVGAGI. CDR3 length: 16 residues.

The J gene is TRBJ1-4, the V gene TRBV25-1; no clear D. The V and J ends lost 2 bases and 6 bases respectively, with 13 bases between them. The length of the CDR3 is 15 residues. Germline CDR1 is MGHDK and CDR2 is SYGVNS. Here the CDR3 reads CASSEGRAAYEKLFF. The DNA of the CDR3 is TGTGCCAGCAGTGAAGGAAGGGCGGCATATGAAAAACTGTTTTTT.

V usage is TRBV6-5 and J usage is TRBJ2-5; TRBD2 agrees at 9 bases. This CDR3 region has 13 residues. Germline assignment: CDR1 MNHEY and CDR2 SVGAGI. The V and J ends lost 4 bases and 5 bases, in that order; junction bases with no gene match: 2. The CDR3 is CASSWTSAETQYF. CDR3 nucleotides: TGTGCCAGCAGTTGGACTAGCGCCGAGACCCAGTACTTC.

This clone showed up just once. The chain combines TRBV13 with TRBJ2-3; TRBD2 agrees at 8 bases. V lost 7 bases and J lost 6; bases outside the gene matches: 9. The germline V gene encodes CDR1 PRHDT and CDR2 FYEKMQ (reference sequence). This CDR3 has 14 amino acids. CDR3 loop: CASNRGGSSDTQYF. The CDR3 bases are TGTGCCAGCAATCGGGGGGGAAGTTCGGATACGCAGTATTTT.

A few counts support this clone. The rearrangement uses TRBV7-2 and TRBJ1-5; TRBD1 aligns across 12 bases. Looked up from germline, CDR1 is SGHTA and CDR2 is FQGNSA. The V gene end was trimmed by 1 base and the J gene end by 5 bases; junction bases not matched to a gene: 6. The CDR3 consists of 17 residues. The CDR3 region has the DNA TGTGCCAGCAGCTTAGTGGGGACAGGGGGCGCGTATCAGCCCCAGCATTTT. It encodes CASSLVGTGGAYQPQHF.

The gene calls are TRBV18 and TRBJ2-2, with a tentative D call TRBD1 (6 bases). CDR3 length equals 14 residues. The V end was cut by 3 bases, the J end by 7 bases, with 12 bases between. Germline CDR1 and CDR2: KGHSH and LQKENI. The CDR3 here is CASSPATGIGELFF. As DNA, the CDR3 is TGTGCCAGCTCACCCGCAACAGGGATCGGGGAGCTGTTTTTT.

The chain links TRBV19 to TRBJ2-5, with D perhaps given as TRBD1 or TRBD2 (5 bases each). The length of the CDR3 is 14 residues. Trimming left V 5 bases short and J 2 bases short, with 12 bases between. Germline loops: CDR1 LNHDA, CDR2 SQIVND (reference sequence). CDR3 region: CASSSRGLQETQYF. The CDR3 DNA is TGTGCCAGTAGTTCGAGGGGATTACAAGAGACCCAGTACTTC.

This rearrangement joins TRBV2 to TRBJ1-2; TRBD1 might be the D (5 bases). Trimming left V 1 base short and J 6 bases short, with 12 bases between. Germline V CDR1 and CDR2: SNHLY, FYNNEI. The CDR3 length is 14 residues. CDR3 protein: CASSEVGGSHGYTF. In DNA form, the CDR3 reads TGTGCCAGCAGTGAAGTTGGGGGGAGCCATGGCTACACCTTC.

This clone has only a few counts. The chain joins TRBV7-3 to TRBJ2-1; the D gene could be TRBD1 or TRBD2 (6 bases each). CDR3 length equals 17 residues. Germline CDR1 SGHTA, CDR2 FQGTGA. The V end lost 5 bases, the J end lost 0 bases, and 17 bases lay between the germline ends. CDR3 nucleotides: TGTGCCAGCAGCCAACGTGGGGGGCAAAGCTCCTACAATGAGCAGTTCTTC. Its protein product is CASSQRGGQSSYNEQFF.

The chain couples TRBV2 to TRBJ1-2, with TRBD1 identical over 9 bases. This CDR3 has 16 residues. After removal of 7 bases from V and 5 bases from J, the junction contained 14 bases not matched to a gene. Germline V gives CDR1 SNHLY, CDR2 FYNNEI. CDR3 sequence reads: CASMSRDRVIGYGYTF. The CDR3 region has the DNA TGTGCCAGCATGTCCCGGGACAGGGTAATTGGGTATGGCTACACCTTC. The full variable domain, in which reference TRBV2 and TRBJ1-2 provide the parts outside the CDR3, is EPEVTQTPSHQVTQMGQEVILRCVPISNHLYFYWYRQILGQKVEFLVSFYNNEISEKSEIFDDQFSVERPDGSNFTLKIRSTKLEDSAMYFCASMSRDRVIGYGYTFGSGTRLTVV.